Shown below are 30 T cell receptor beta chains from a single sample sequenced in a study of response to subunit inactivated influenza vaccine. Each CDR3 protein gets one entry after TCRdb re-called the RT-PCR reads with MiXCR. The sample records 550,000 to 800,000 distinct CDR3 sequences, approximately 15% being singletons. The sequenced sample was PBMCs from blood, obtained 14 to 15 days before vaccination. These receptors originate from a man in his fifties who received an inactivated influenza vaccine.

There are a few counts of this clonotype. The V call is TRBV20-1, the J call TRBJ2-6; maybe TRBD1 (5 bases). Trimming left V 2 bases short and J 4 bases short, with 9 bases between. This CDR3 is 14 amino acids long. The V gene's germline CDR1 is DFQATT and CDR2 SNEGSKA (reference sequence). The CDR3 loop is CSARMGLGANVLTF. For the CDR3, the DNA is TGCAGTGCTAGAATGGGGCTCGGGGCCAACGTCCTGACTTTC.

This clonotype was seen a handful of times. This rearrangement joins TRBV2 to TRBJ1-5; D is ambiguous. The germline V gene encodes CDR1 SNHLY and CDR2 FYNNEI. This CDR3 contains 14 residues. Trimming took off 4 bases at V and 3 bases at J, with 10 bases between the two ends. DNA of the CDR3: TGTGCCAGCAGTGCAAGCACCGTCAATCAGCCCCAGCATTTT. Amino acid sequence: CASSASTVNQPQHF. The full variable domain, in which reference TRBV2 and TRBJ1-5 provide the parts outside the CDR3, is EPEVTQTPSHQVTQMGQEVILRCVPISNHLYFYWYRQILGQKVEFLVSFYNNEISEKSEIFDDQFSVERPDGSNFTLKIRSTKLEDSAMYFCASSASTVNQPQHFGDGTRLSIL.

The chain uses TRBV5-1 and TRBJ2-3; no clear D gene. The CDR3 has 14 amino acids. Trimming stripped 1 base from V and 2 bases from J, with 8 bases between. Germline V gene lookup returns CDR1 SGHRS and CDR2 YFSETQ. CDR3 nucleotides: TGCGCCAGCAGCTTGCTACAGTACACAGATACGCAGTATTTT. Protein product: CASSLLQYTDTQYF.

The chain recombines TRBV7-2 with TRBJ2-7; the match to TRBD1 covers 7 bases. The V segment lost 0 bases and the J segment 0 bases; nucleotides outside the gene matches: 8. Looked up from germline, CDR1 is SGHTA and CDR2 is FQGNSA. The CDR3 spans 17 residues. This chain's CDR3 is CASSLAPGTAVSYEQYF. The DNA of the CDR3 is TGTGCCAGCAGCTTAGCGCCGGGGACAGCCGTCTCCTACGAGCAGTACTTC. Full variable domain (rest looked up from reference TRBV7-2 and TRBJ2-7): GAGVSQSPSNKVTEKGKDVELRCDPISGHTALYWYRQSLGQGLEFLIYFQGNSAPDKSGLPSDRFSAERTGGSVSTLTIQRTQQEDSAVYLCASSLAPGTAVSYEQYFGPGTRLTVT.

This clonotype was seen a handful of times. The chain carries TRBV4-3 and TRBJ2-6; possibly TRBD1 for D (5 bases). Deletions cut 1 base from V and 0 bases from J, with 13 bases between. The CDR3 consists of 18 residues. The germline gives CDR1 LGHNA, CDR2 YSLEER. The CDR3 DNA follows: TGCGCCAGCAGCCAAGTAAGTGCAGGGTACTCTGGGGCCAACGTCCTGACTTTC. Amino acids: CASSQVSAGYSGANVLTF.

This clonotype was seen only a few times. The chain employs TRBV7-2 and TRBJ1-2; 11 bases match TRBD1. The V gene end was trimmed by 5 bases and the J gene end by 4 bases; junction bases not matched to a gene: 6. The germline V gene encodes CDR1 SGHTA and CDR2 FQGNSA. CDR3 length equals 15 residues. The CDR3 here is CASSVGQGAGYGYTF. CDR3 bases: TGTGCCAGCAGCGTCGGACAGGGGGCTGGCTATGGCTACACCTTC.

The table lists this clonotype with many counts. The chain links TRBV5-1 to TRBJ2-3; weak D call: TRBD1 (5 bases). Per germline, CDR1 SGHRS and CDR2 YFSETQ. V shed 0 bases and J shed 1 base, with 6 bases lying between them. The CDR3 runs 14 residues. The CDR3 reads CASSLEQGTDTQYF. DNA for the CDR3: TGCGCCAGCAGCTTGGAACAGGGCACAGATACGCAGTATTTT. Based on the CDR3 plus reference TRBV5-1 and TRBJ2-3, the full variable domain is KAGVTQTPRYLIKTRGQQVTLSCSPISGHRSVSWYQQTPGQGLQFLFEYFSETQRNKGNFPGRFSGRQFSNSRSEMNVSTLELGDSALYLCASSLEQGTDTQYFGPGTRLTVL.

The chain uses TRBV29-1 and TRBJ2-7, with D maybe TRBD2 (5 bases). From germline, CDR1 is SQVTM and CDR2 ANQGSEA. V gave up 7 bases and J gave up 3 bases, with 13 bases separating them. The CDR3 is made up of 12 amino acids. The CDR3 protein is CSAREVGYEQYF. The CDR3 DNA reads as TGCAGCGCCCGGGAAGTAGGCTACGAGCAGTACTTC.

This clonotype was detected a few times. The chain couples TRBV20-1 to TRBJ2-2, with D perhaps assigned TRBD1 or TRBD2 (5 bases each). CDR3 length equals 15 residues. Per germline, CDR1 DFQATT and CDR2 SNEGSKA (reference sequence). Trimming removed 1 base at V and 5 bases at J, with 14 bases between. The chain's CDR3 is CSARGAGSGTGELFF. In DNA, the CDR3 is TGCAGTGCTAGAGGGGCAGGGAGTGGGACCGGGGAGCTGTTTTTT.

This clonotype has more than one count but fewer than ten. The chain has TRBV11-2 and TRBJ2-7; 10 bases fit TRBD2. The CDR3 runs 17 residues. Germline V gene data show CDR1 as SGHAT and CDR2 as FQNNGV. Trimming cost V 3 bases and J 2 bases; bases outside gene matches: 10. The CDR3 is CASSFLPPGLATYEQYF. The CDR3 nucleotides are TGTGCCAGCAGCTTCCTTCCTCCGGGACTAGCGACCTACGAGCAGTACTTC.

This clonotype was observed a handful of times. The chain joins TRBV5-1 to TRBJ1-1, with D perhaps TRBD1 (6 bases). The CDR3 contains 15 residues. Germline values: CDR1 SGHRS, CDR2 YFSETQ. V gave up 0 bases and J gave up 0 bases, with 9 bases separating them. The CDR3 spells CASSLGGTMNTEAFF. CDR3 DNA: TGCGCCAGCAGCTTGGGCGGGACAATGAACACTGAAGCTTTCTTT.

This clonotype was detected many times. This chain connects TRBV29-1 to TRBJ2-1; 7 bases line up with TRBD1. The CDR3 covers 15 residues. Germline lookup yields CDR1 SQVTM and CDR2 ANQGSEA. Trimming took 7 bases from V and 0 from J; bases not matched to a gene: 9. The DNA of the CDR3 is TGCAGCGCCGGGGACAGAACCACCTCCTACAATGAGCAGTTCTTC. Protein sequence: CSAGDRTTSYNEQFF.

CDR3 in DNA: TGCGCCAGCAGCCCAGAGGGTGATTCAACCACAGATACGCAGTATTTT. Residues: CASSPEGDSTTDTQYF. This chain joins TRBV5-1 and TRBJ2-3, with D tentatively TRBD2 (5 bases). The CDR3 has 16 amino acids. The germline V gene has CDR1 SGHRS and CDR2 YFSETQ. Trimming pared 4 bases from V and 2 bases from J, leaving 17 bases between.

This clonotype was detected ten times or more. V and J are TRBV4-1 and TRBJ1-2, with a possible D match to TRBD1 (6 bases). The CDR3 loop spans 12 amino acids. The germline V gene encodes CDR1 MGHRA and CDR2 YSYEKL. V was trimmed by 1 base and J by 12 bases, leaving 12 bases between them. DNA of the CDR3: TGCGCCAGCAGCCAAGCGAGGGGGGCACACACCTTC. Amino acid sequence: CASSQARGAHTF.

This clonotype turned up a few times. The chain links TRBV18 to TRBJ1-1, with TRBD1 identical over 7 bases. Germline V gene lookup returns CDR1 KGHSH and CDR2 LQKENI. V lost 3 bases to trimming and J lost 2 bases; unmatched junction nucleotides: 9. The CDR3 is 16 amino acids. The CDR3 protein is CASSPSTGWVNTEAFF. Written as DNA, the CDR3 is TGTGCCAGCTCACCTTCGACAGGGTGGGTAAACACTGAAGCTTTCTTT.

The chain recombines TRBV5-1 with TRBJ1-2, with D perhaps matching TRBD1 (5 bases). The CDR3 extends over 16 amino acids. The germline V gene has CDR1 SGHRS and CDR2 YFSETQ. V lost 4 bases, J lost 0 bases, and 16 bases lay in between. As DNA, the CDR3 is TGCGCCAGCAGCGGGGAAGGGGTTGAGACTAACTATGGCTACACCTTC. Its translation: CASSGEGVETNYGYTF.

This clonotype was counted between two and nine times. J is TRBJ2-1 and V is TRBV18, with D possibly being TRBD2 (5 bases). This CDR3 region has 14 residues. CDR1 and CDR2 from the germline V gene are KGHSH and LQKENI. V lost 3 bases to trimming and J lost 12 bases, with 18 bases between them. DNA of the CDR3: TGTGCCAGCTCACCGAGACTCCGCCGGGAAGGGCAGTTCTTC. Protein: CASSPRLRREGQFF.

V is TRBV7-9 and J is TRBJ2-7; D not resolved. The CDR3 runs 12 residues. The V gene lost 5 bases and the J gene lost 6 bases, with 11 bases spanning the gap. Germline V gene data show CDR1 as SEHNR and CDR2 as FQNEAQ (reference sequence). The CDR3 sequence is CASSPDPGEQYF. CDR3 DNA sequence: TGTGCCAGCAGCCCAGACCCAGGCGAGCAGTACTTC.

This clonotype has a handful of counts. This rearrangement joins TRBV27 to TRBJ2-1; tentative D call: TRBD1 (5 bases). Germline V lookup: CDR1 MNHEY, CDR2 SMNVEV (reference sequence). The CDR3 totals 18 residues. V gave up 4 bases and J gave up 0 bases, with 19 bases separating them. The CDR3 coding sequence is TGTGCCAGCAGTTCGGTCTTGGGGCTACCGAGCTCCTACAATGAGCAGTTCTTC. Translated, it gives CASSSVLGLPSSYNEQFF.

This clonotype has a single count. The V gene is TRBV5-1, the J gene TRBJ2-6; 9 nucleotides match TRBD2. CDR1 and CDR2 from the germline V gene are SGHRS and YFSETQ. With V trimmed by 0 bases and J by 2 bases, 3 bases remained unmatched. The CDR3 sequence is 17 residues long. CDR3 nucleotides: TGCGCCAGCAGCTTGGTAGCGGGAGATGCTGGGGCCAACGTCCTGACTTTC. Amino acid sequence: CASSLVAGDAGANVLTF.

This clonotype came up many times. Germline and junction disagree at one end, which may indicate a read error. The V call is TRBV5-1, the J call TRBJ2-7, with 8 nucleotides matching TRBD1. Germline V lookup: CDR1 SGHRS, CDR2 YFSETQ. CDR3 size: 14 residues. CDR3 in DNA: TGTGCCAGCAGCCTTAGGACAGGGTCTTACGAGCAGTACTTC. Its translation is CASSLRTGSYEQYF.

This clonotype showed up just once. The chain links TRBV20-1 to TRBJ2-7, with unresolved D. The CDR3 is made up of 14 amino acids. V lost 0 bases, J lost 10 bases, and 19 bases lay in between. Looked up from germline, CDR1 is DFQATT and CDR2 is SNEGSKA (reference sequence). In DNA form, the CDR3 reads TGCAGTGCTAGAGATAACTGGGCGCCCCTGGAACAGTACTTC. This translates into CSARDNWAPLEQYF.

The chain is built from TRBV14 and TRBJ2-1, with D unclear. Trimming shortened V by 2 bases and J by 0 bases, and 8 bases separated the two germline ends. The CDR3 has 15 amino acids. CDR1 is SGHDN, CDR2 FVKESK, per germline. The CDR3 loop reads CASSQFKSSYNEQFF. The CDR3 DNA sequence: TGTGCCAGCAGCCAATTCAAGAGCTCCTACAATGAGCAGTTCTTC.

In its sample, this clonotype was seen a few times. The chain carries TRBV29-1 and TRBJ2-3; 7 positions match TRBD2. The CDR3 runs to 15 residues. V dropped 2 bases and J dropped 2; count of bases not matched to a gene: 7. The V gene's germline CDR1 is SQVTM and CDR2 ANQGSEA. The CDR3 spells CSVEIAGVLTDTQYF. The CDR3 region has the DNA TGCAGCGTTGAAATTGCGGGGGTCCTCACAGATACGCAGTATTTT.

V is TRBV2 and J is TRBJ2-1; D is uncertain. The CDR3 sequence is 14 residues long. Germline CDR1 reads SNHLY; CDR2 reads FYNNEI. Trimming removed 6 bases from V and 2 bases from J, with 11 bases in between. CDR3 sequence: CASSTLSAYNEQFF. The CDR3 nucleotides are TGTGCCAGCAGCACGCTCTCAGCCTACAATGAGCAGTTCTTC.

This clonotype has just a few counts. V and J are TRBV29-1 and TRBJ2-7; D not certain. Germline assignment: CDR1 SQVTM and CDR2 ANQGSEA. V was clipped by 6 bases and J by 3 bases, with 9 bases between them. The CDR3 contains 11 residues. CDR3 DNA sequence: TGCAGCGTGCCCCCAGGCTACGAGCAGTACTTC. Translation gives CSVPPGYEQYF.

The CDR3 sequence: CASSSTDRGSNQPQHF. The CDR3 DNA reads as TGTGCCAGCAGTTCCACGGACCGGGGAAGCAATCAGCCCCAGCATTTT. The chain has TRBV6-5 and TRBJ1-5; D remains ambiguous. V lost 4 bases and J lost 1, with 14 bases in between. The CDR3 runs to 16 residues. Per germline, CDR1 MNHEY and CDR2 SVGAGI.

This clonotype occurred many times. The J gene is TRBJ2-7, the V gene TRBV4-2, with D unresolved. The CDR3 totals 15 residues. CDR1 LGHNA and CDR2 YNFKEQ come from the germline V gene. Trimming stripped 3 bases from V and 2 bases from J, with 14 bases between. In DNA form, the CDR3 reads TGTGCCAGCAGCCAGGGGTCTGGCCAGACCTACGAGCAGTACTTC. Its protein product is CASSQGSGQTYEQYF.

The chain uses TRBV5-1 and TRBJ2-3, with D maybe TRBD1 (6 bases). Germline CDR1 and CDR2: SGHRS and YFSETQ. Trimming cost V 4 bases and J 3 bases, with 15 bases left between them. This CDR3 comprises 15 residues. CDR3 protein: CASSRIAQGTDTQYF. The CDR3 DNA reads TGCGCCAGCAGCCGGATTGCACAGGGTACAGATACGCAGTATTTT.

The chain carries TRBV18 and TRBJ2-3; D remains unclear. Germline V gene data show CDR1 as KGHSH and CDR2 as LQKENI. This CDR3 is 14 amino acids long. V dropped 0 bases and J dropped 4 bases, with 8 bases sitting between them. CDR3 sequence reads: CASSPPSTPDTQYF. As DNA, the CDR3 is TGTGCCAGCTCACCACCTTCTACTCCAGATACGCAGTATTTT.